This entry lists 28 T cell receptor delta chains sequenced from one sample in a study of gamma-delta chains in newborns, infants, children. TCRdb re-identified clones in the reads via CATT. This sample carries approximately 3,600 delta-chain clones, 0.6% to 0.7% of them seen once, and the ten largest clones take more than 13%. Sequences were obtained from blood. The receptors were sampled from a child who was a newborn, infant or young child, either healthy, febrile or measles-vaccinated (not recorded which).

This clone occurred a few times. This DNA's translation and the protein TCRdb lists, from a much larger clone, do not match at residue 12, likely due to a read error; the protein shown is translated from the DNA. DNA of the CDR3: TGTGCCTGTGACACCGCGGGGATTACTACTACAGTACAACTCTTCTTT. It codes for CACDTAGITTTVQLFF. The genes are TRDV2 and TRDJ2, with D possibly matching TRDD3 (6 bases). The CDR3 runs 16 residues. CDR1 and CDR2 (germline): GEAIGNYY, EKD.

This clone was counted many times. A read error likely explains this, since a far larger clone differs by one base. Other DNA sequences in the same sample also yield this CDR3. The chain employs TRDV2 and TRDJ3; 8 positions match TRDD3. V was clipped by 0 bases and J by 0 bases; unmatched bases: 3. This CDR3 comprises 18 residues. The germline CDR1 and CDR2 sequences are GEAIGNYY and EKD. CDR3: CACDTVWGSSWDTRQMFF. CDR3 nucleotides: TGTGCCTGTGACACCGTCTGGGGGAGCTCCTGGGACACCCGACAGATGTTTTTC.

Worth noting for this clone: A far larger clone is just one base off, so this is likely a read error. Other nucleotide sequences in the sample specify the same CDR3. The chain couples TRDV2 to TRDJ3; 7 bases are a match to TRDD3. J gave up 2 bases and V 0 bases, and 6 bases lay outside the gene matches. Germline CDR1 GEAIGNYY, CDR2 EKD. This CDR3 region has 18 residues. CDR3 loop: CACDTGGYGTWDTRQMFF. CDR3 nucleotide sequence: TGTGCCTGTGACACCGGTGGATACGGGACCTGGGACACCCGACAGATGTTTTTC.

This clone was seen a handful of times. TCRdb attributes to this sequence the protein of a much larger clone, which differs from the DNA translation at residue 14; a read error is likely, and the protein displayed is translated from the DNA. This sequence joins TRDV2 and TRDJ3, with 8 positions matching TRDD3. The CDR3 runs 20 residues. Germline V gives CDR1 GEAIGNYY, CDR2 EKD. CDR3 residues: CACDTVWGIDLSWVTRQMFF. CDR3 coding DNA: TGTGCCTGTGACACCGTTTGGGGGATCGACCTCTCCTGGGTCACCCGACAGATGTTTTTC.

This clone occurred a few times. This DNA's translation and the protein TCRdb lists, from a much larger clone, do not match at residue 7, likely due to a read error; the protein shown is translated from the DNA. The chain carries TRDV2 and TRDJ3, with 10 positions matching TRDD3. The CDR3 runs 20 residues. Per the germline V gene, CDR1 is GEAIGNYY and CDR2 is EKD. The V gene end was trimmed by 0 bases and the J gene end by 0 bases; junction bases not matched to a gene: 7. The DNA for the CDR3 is TGTGCCTGTGACACCGTCTGTACTGGGGGATTCTCCTGGGACACCCGACAGATGTTTTTC. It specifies CACDTVCTGGFSWDTRQMFF.

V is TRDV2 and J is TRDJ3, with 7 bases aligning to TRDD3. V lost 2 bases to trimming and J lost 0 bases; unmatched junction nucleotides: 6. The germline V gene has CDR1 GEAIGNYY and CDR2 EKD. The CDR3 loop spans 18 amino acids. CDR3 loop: CACDSTGDRSWDTRQMFF. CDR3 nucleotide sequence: TGTGCCTGTGACAGTACTGGGGATCGCTCCTGGGACACCCGACAGATGTTTTTC.

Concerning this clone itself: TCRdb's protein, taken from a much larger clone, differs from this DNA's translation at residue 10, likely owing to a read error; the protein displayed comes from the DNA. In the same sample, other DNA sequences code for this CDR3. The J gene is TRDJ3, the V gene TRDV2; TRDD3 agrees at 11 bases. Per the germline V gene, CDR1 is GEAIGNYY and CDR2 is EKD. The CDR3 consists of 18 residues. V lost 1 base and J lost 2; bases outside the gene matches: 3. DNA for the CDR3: TGTGCCTGTGACACTGGGGGATACGGCCCCTGGGACACCCGACAGATGTTTTTC. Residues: CACDTGGYGPWDTRQMFF.

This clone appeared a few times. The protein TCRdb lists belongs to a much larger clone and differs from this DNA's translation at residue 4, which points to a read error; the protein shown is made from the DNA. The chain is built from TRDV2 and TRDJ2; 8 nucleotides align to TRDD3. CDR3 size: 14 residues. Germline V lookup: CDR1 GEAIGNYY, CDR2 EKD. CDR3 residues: CACVTWGYTAQLFF. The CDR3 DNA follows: TGTGCCTGTGTCACCTGGGGATACACAGCACAACTCTTCTTT.

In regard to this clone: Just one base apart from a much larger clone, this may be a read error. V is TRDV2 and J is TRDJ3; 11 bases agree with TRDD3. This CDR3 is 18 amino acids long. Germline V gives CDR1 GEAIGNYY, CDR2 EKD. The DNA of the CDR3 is TGTGCCCGTGACATACTGGGGGATAGCTCCTGGGACACCCGACAGATGTTTTTC. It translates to CARDILGDSSWDTRQMFF.

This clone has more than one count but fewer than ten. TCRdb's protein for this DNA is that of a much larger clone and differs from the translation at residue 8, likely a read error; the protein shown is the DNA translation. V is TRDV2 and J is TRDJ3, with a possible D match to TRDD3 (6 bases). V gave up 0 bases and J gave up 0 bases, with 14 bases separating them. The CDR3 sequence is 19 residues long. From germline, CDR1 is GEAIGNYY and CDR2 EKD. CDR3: CACDTLGMRSSWDTRQMFF. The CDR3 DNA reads TGTGCCTGTGACACCTTGGGGATGCGTAGCTCCTGGGACACCCGACAGATGTTTTTC.

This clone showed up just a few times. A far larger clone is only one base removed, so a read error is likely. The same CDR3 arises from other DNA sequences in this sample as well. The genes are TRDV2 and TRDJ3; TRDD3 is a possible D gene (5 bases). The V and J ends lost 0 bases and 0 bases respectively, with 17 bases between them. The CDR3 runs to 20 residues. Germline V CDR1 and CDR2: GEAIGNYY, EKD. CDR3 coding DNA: TGTGCCTGTGACACCTGGGGTCTCGGCTCAAGCTCCTGGGACACCCGACAGATGTTTTTC. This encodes CACDTWGLGSSSWDTRQMFF.

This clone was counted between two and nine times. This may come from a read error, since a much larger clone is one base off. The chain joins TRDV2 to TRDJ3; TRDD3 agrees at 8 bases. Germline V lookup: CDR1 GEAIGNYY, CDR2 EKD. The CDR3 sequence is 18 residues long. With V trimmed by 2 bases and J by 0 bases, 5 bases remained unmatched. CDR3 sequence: CACDILGASSWDTRQMFF. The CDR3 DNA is TGTGCCTGTGACATACTGGGGGCTAGCTCCTGGGACACCCGACAGATGTTTTTC.

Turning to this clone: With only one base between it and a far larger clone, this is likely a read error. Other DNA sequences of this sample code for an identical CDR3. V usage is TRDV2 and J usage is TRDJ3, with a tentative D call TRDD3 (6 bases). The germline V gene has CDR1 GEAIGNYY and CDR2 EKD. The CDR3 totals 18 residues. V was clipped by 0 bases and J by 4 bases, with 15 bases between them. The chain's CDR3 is CACDTVGVSSWDTRQMFF. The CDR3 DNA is TGTGCCTGTGACACCGTGGGGGTTAGCTCTTGGGACACCCGACAGATGTTTTTC.

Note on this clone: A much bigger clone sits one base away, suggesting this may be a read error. CDR3 nucleotide sequence: TGTGCCTGTGACCCCGTTCCTAGTCTGGGGGATACGCAGCCCTGGGGCACCCGACAGATGTTTTTC. Translated, it gives CACDPVPSLGDTQPWGTRQMFF. The rearrangement joins TRDV2 to TRDJ3, with 12 bases aligning to TRDD3. Germline V gives CDR1 GEAIGNYY, CDR2 EKD. The length of the CDR3 is 22 residues.

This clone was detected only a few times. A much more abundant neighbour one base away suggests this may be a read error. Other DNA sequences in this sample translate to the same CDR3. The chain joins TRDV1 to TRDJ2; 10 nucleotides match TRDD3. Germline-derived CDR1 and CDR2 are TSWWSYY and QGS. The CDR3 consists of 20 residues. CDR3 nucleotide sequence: TGTGCCCTTGGGGAACGCCGTCCTACTGGGGGATGCCCTTTGACAGCACAACTCTTCTTT. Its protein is CALGERRPTGGCPLTAQLFF.

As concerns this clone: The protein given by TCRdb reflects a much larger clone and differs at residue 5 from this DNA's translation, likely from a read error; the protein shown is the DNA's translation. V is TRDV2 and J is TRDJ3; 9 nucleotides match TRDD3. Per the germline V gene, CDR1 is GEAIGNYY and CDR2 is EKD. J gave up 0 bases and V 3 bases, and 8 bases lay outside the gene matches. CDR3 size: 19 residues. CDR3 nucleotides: TGTGCCTGTGACGCCTTGGGGATACGTAGCTCCTGGGACACCCGACAGATGTTTTTC. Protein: CACDALGIRSSWDTRQMFF.

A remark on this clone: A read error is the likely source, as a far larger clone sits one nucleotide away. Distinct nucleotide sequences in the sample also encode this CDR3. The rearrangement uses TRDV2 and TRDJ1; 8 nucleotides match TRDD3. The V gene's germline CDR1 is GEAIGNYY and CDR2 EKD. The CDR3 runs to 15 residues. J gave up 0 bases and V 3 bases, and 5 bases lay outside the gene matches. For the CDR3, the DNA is TGTGCCTGTGACTCGCTGGGGGAGTACACCGATAAACTCATCTTT. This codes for CACDSLGEYTDKLIF.

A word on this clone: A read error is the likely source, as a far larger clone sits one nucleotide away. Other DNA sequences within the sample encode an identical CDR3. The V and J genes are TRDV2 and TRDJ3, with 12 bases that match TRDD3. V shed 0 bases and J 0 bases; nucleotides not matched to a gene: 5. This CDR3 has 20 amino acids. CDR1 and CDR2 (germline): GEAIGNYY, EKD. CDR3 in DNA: TGTGCCTGTGACACCGCTCCACTGGGGGATACCTCCTGGGACACCCGACAGATGTTTTTC. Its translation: CACDTAPLGDTSWDTRQMFF.

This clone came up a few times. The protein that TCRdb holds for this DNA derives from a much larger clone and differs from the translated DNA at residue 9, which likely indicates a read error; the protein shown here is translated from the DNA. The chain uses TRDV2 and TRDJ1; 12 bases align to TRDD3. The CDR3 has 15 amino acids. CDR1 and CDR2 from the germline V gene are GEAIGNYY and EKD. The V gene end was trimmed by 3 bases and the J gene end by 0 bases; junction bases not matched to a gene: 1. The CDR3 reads CACDYWGIHTDKLIF. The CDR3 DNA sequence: TGTGCCTGTGACTACTGGGGGATACACACCGATAAACTCATCTTT.

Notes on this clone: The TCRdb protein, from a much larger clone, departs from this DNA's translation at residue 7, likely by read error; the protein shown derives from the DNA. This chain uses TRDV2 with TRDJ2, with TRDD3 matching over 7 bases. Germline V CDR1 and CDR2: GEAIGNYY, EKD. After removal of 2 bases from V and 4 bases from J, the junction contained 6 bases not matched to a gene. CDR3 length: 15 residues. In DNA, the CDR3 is TGTGCCTGTGACATACTGAGGGATACGACAGCACAACTCTTCTTT. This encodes CACDILRDTTAQLFF.

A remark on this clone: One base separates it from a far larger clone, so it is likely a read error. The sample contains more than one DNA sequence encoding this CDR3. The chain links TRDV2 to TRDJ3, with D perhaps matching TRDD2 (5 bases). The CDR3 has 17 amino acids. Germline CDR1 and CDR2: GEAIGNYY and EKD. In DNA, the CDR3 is TGTGCCTGCGACACCGCCTACGAAACCTGGGACACCCGACAGATGTTTTTC. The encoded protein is CACDTAYETWDTRQMFF.

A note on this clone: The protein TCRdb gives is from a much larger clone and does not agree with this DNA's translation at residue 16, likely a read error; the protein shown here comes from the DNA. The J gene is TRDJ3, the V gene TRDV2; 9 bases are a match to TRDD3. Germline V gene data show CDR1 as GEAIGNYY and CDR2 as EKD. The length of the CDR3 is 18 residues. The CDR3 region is CACDTYWGSSWDTRQTFF. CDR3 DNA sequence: TGTGCCTGTGACACCTACTGGGGGAGCTCCTGGGACACCCGACAGACGTTTTTC.

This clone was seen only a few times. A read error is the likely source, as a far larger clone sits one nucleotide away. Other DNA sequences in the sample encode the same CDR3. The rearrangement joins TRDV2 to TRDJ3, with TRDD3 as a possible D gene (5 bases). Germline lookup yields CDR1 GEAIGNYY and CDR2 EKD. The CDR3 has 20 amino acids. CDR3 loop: CACDTWGLGSSSWDTRQMFF. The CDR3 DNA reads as TGTGCCTGTGACACCTGGGGTCTTGGCTCAAGCTCCTGGGACACCCGCCAGATGTTTTTC.

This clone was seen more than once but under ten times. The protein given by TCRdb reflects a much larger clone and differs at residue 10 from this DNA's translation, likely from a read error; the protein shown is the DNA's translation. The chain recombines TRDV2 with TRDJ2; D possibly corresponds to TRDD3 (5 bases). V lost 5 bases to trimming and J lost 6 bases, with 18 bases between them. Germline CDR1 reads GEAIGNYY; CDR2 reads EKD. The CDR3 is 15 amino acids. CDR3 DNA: TGTGCCTGTGTCCTCAAGGGTGGGGTGGCAGCACAACTCTTCTTT. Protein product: CACVLKGGVAAQLFF.

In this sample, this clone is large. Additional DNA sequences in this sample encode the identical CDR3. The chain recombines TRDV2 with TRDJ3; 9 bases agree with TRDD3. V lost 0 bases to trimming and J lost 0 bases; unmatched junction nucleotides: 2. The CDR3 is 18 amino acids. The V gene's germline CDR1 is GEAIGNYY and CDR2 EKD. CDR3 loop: CACDTWGIGSWDTRQMFF. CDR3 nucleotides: TGTGCCTGTGACACCTGGGGGATAGGCTCCTGGGACACCCGACAGATGTTTTTC.

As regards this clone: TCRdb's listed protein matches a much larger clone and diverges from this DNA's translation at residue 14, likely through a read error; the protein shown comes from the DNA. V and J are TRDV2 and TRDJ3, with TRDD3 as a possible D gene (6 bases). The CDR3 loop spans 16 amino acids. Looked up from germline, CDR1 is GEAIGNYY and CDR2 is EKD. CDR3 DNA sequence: TGTGCCTGTGACACGGTGGATACCTGGGACACCCGACAGGTGTTTTTC. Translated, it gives CACDTVDTWDTRQVFF.

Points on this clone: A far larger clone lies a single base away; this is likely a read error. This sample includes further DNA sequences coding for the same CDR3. CDR3 amino acids: CACDTWGIRTSSWDTRQMFF. The CDR3 DNA reads TGTGCCTGTGACACCTGGGGGATACGAACTAGCTCCTGGGACACCCGACAGATGTTTTTC. The chain employs TRDV2 and TRDJ3; 11 bases are shared with TRDD3. Germline V lookup: CDR1 GEAIGNYY, CDR2 EKD. V shed 0 bases, J shed 0 bases, and the junction held 6 bases outside the gene matches. The CDR3 extends over 20 amino acids.

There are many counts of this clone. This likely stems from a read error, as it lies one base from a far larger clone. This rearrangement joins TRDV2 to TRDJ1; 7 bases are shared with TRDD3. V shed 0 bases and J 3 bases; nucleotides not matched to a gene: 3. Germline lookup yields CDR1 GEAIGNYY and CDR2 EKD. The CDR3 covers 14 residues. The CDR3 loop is CACDTVGDADKLIF. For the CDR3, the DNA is TGTGCCTGTGACACCGTGGGGGACGCCGATAAACTCATCTTT.